One and the same sample provided the 20 T cell receptor beta chains below, sequenced in a study of blood T cell repertoires in COVID-19. Profiling relied on immunoSEQ multiplex PCR, and the TCRdb table lists in-frame clones only, not all of them. The table shows roughly 250,000 clones, with about nine tenths occurring only once. Source material: PBMCs or T cells enriched from blood (not recorded which). The origin of the receptors is a woman in her 30s with acute COVID-19.

The CDR3, as DNA: TGTGCCAGCAACGGACTAGCGGGAGTTGGCGAGCAGTACTTC. Translated, it gives CASNGLAGVGEQYF. The genes are TRBV6-5 and TRBJ2-7, with 13 nucleotides matching TRBD2. The junction had 6 bases not matched to a gene; V was cut back by 7 bases and J by 6 bases. The CDR3 contains 14 residues. Per the germline V gene, CDR1 is MNHEY and CDR2 is SVGAGI.

The V call is TRBV12-3 or TRBV12-4, the J call TRBJ2-7, with TRBD1 identical over 7 bases. The V and J ends lost 6 bases and 3 bases, in that order; junction bases with no gene match: 5. This CDR3 region has 13 residues. The CDR3 spells CASRRQGNYEQYF. Here the CDR3 DNA reads TGTGCCAGCAGACGACAGGGTAACTACGAGCAGTACTTC.

The chain uses TRBV6-5 and TRBJ1-1, with 10 nucleotides matching TRBD1. V lost 5 bases to trimming and J lost 5 bases; unmatched junction nucleotides: 5. Germline V gives CDR1 MNHEY, CDR2 SVGAGI. The CDR3 extends over 14 amino acids. The CDR3 sequence: CASSRADRGTEAFF. CDR3 nucleotides: TGTGCCAGCAGTCGGGCGGACAGGGGGACTGAAGCTTTCTTT.

This chain connects TRBV18 to TRBJ2-2; perhaps TRBD2 as D (5 bases). Trimming took off 4 bases at V and 0 bases at J, with 15 bases between the two ends. Germline lookup yields CDR1 KGHSH and CDR2 LQKENI. The CDR3 sequence is 17 residues long. As DNA, the CDR3 is TGTGCCAGCTCACTTGACTACCGGGCCTCGAACACCGGGGAGCTGTTTTTT. It translates to CASSLDYRASNTGELFF.

CDR3 coding DNA: TGTGCCAGCAGCGAACGGGATGGCTACACCTTC. Amino acid sequence: CASSERDGYTF. The V gene is TRBV19, the J gene TRBJ1-2, with D hard to call. Trimming took 9 bases from V and 6 from J, leaving 11 bases between them. Germline V gene data show CDR1 as LNHDA and CDR2 as SQIVND (reference sequence). CDR3 length: 11 residues.

This clone came up once. The genes are TRBV3-1 (or the pseudogene TRBV3-2) and TRBJ1-4, with D hard to call. There are 14 residues in the CDR3. Trimming removed 7 bases at V and 3 bases at J, with 12 bases between. Germline assignment: CDR1 LGHDT and CDR2 YNNKEL (reference sequence). CDR3 sequence (DNA): TGTGCCAGCACCCGAGGGTTCGCTAATGAAAAACTGTTTTTT. Its protein product is CASTRGFANEKLFF.

The J gene is TRBJ1-2, the V gene TRBV5-1; no clear D. Germline V lookup: CDR1 SGHRS, CDR2 YFSETQ. Trimming stripped 1 base from V and 2 bases from J, with 6 bases between. CDR3 length: 13 amino acids. DNA for the CDR3: TGCGCCAGCAGCTTGACAATCAACTATGGCTACACCTTC. It is translated as CASSLTINYGYTF.

This chain connects TRBV28 to TRBJ1-5; 7 nucleotides line up with TRBD1. The germline V gene encodes CDR1 MDHEN and CDR2 SYDVKM. CDR3 length: 13 residues. Trimming at V came to 6 bases and at J to 5 bases, leaving 4 bases not matched to a gene. The DNA of the CDR3 is TGTGCCAGCAGGTGGGGACAGCATCAGCCCCAGCATTTT. This sequence encodes CASRWGQHQPQHF.

The rearrangement joins TRBV5-1 to TRBJ2-7; the D gene is possibly TRBD1 (7 bases). The length of the CDR3 is 15 residues. V was pared by 4 bases and J by 3 bases, with 17 bases between. Per the germline V gene, CDR1 is SGHRS and CDR2 is YFSETQ. This chain's CDR3 is CASSPEGQRYYEQYF. DNA of the CDR3: TGCGCCAGCAGCCCGGAGGGACAGCGTTACTACGAGCAGTACTTC.

The chain recombines TRBV4-1 with TRBJ2-6, with 8 bases lining up with TRBD1. V lost 3 bases and J lost 0; bases outside the gene matches: 4. Per the germline V gene, CDR1 is MGHRA and CDR2 is YSYEKL. The CDR3 is 17 residues long. CDR3 residues: CASSQPTGVSGANVLTF. CDR3 bases: TGCGCCAGCAGCCAGCCGACAGGGGTCTCTGGGGCCAACGTCCTGACTTTC.

This clone was detected only a few times. The chain is built from TRBV28 and TRBJ1-2; D gene ambiguous. This CDR3 is 12 amino acids long. V was trimmed by 4 bases and J by 8 bases, leaving 11 bases between them. Germline V lookup: CDR1 MDHEN, CDR2 SYDVKM. CDR3 residues: CASSSSGPGYTF. The CDR3 nucleotides are TGTGCCAGCAGTTCCTCGGGTCCCGGCTACACCTTC.

This chain links TRBV4-3 with TRBJ2-7; a weak D match, TRBD2 (6 bases). The CDR3 contains 14 residues. CDR1 LGHNA and CDR2 YSLEER come from the germline V gene. Trimming took 4 bases from V and 0 from J, leaving 10 bases between them. The CDR3 loop reads CASSRGTDSYEQYF. The CDR3 DNA sequence: TGCGCCAGCAGCCGTGGGACTGACTCCTACGAGCAGTACTTC.

This chain links TRBV11-2 with TRBJ2-5; D possibly corresponds to TRBD1 (5 bases). V gave up 5 bases and J gave up 2 bases, with 9 bases separating them. This CDR3 contains 13 residues. Germline V lookup: CDR1 SGHAT, CDR2 FQNNGV. The CDR3 sequence: CASSPPGQETQYF. In nucleotides, the CDR3 is TGTGCCAGCAGCCCCCCAGGGCAAGAGACCCAGTACTTC.

The V call is TRBV6-6, the J call TRBJ2-7, with TRBD2 matching 10 bases. CDR1 is MNHNY and CDR2 is SVGAGI in the germline V gene (reference sequence). With 6 bases clipped from V and 3 bases from J, the junction kept 11 bases outside the gene matches. This CDR3 is built from 16 residues. DNA of the CDR3: TGTGCCAGCAGCCGCCCTAGCGGGAGTTTTTTCTACGAGCAGTACTTC. Translated, it gives CASSRPSGSFFYEQYF.

The chain recombines TRBV12-3 or TRBV12-4 with TRBJ2-7; 9 positions agree with TRBD1. The V and J ends lost 5 bases and 2 bases, in that order; junction bases with no gene match: 1. The CDR3 length is 13 residues. CDR3 region: CASSGTGTYEQYF. The CDR3 nucleotides are TGTGCCAGCAGTGGGACAGGGACCTACGAGCAGTACTTC.

The rearrangement joins TRBV6-5 to TRBJ2-1; 9 bases line up with TRBD1. The V gene's germline CDR1 is MNHEY and CDR2 SVGAGI. J gave up 0 bases and V 3 bases, and 3 bases lay outside the gene matches. The CDR3 has 16 amino acids. The CDR3 protein is CASSYGQGFSYNEQFF. In DNA form, the CDR3 reads TGTGCCAGCAGTTATGGACAGGGGTTCTCCTACAATGAGCAGTTCTTC.

The chain recombines TRBV29-1 with TRBJ1-1; tentative D call: TRBD1 (5 bases). With 5 bases removed from V and 2 bases from J, the gap between germline ends came to 12 bases. The CDR3 length is 13 residues. Looked up from germline, CDR1 is SQVTM and CDR2 is ANQGSEA. CDR3 sequence: CSVQQGVNTEAFF. DNA of the CDR3: TGCAGCGTTCAGCAGGGCGTAAACACTGAAGCTTTCTTT.

The rearrangement uses TRBV9 and TRBJ2-5, with D unclear. The CDR3 loop spans 15 amino acids. V shed 0 bases and J shed 0 bases, with 9 bases lying between them. Germline V gene data show CDR1 as SGDLS and CDR2 as YYNGEE. This chain's CDR3 is CASSVGGNYQETQYF. The CDR3 coding sequence is TGTGCCAGCAGCGTAGGAGGAAACTACCAAGAGACCCAGTACTTC.

V usage is TRBV29-1 and J usage is TRBJ1-1; the D gene is possibly TRBD1 (5 bases). V dropped 3 bases and J dropped 0 bases, with 8 bases sitting between them. Per the germline V gene, CDR1 is SQVTM and CDR2 is ANQGSEA. The CDR3 is made up of 13 amino acids. The CDR3 spells CSVEEGMNTEAFF. CDR3 DNA: TGCAGCGTTGAGGAGGGGATGAACACTGAAGCTTTCTTT.

This chain links TRBV5-1 with TRBJ2-2, with TRBD1 identical over 11 bases. In germline, CDR1 is SGHRS, CDR2 YFSETQ. The CDR3 is made up of 16 amino acids. Trimming took 1 base from V and 4 from J; bases not matched to a gene: 3. CDR3 DNA: TGCGCCAGCAGCTTGTACGGACAGGGGGCCACCGGGGAGCTGTTTTTT. It yields the protein CASSLYGQGATGELFF.